The present entry profiles one T cell receptor beta chain with its context. The record originates from a study of chronic HIV infection and antiretroviral therapy. TCRdb re-called the 5' RACE reads with MiXCR, one entry per CDR3 protein. Of about 38,000 distinct CDR3 sequences detected, about 8.1% appear once; the ten largest clones hold roughly 2.8%. The clonotype comes from an adult who had HIV and had not received antiretroviral therapy, or was an uninfected healthy control (not recorded which). The sequenced sample was peripheral blood.

The CDR3 region is CASSFPPLEDEQFF. CDR3 sequence (DNA): TGTGCCAGCAGTTTCCCCCCACTCGAGGATGAGCAGTTCTTC. This chain links TRBV28 with TRBJ2-1, with unresolved D. Germline V lookup: CDR1 MDHEN, CDR2 SYDVKM. Trimming stripped 3 bases from V and 8 bases from J, with 14 bases between. This CDR3 spans 14 amino acids.